These 14 T cell receptor beta chains were sequenced from one sample in a study of control samples from healthy donors and cancer patients. The repertoire was sequenced with immunoSEQ multiplex PCR; TCRdb's copy has only in-frame clones and lacks some. The table shows about 85,000 clones, with around nine tenths occurring only once. Sequencing input: blood. These receptors originate from a woman aged 60-70 years in good health.

This clone has only a few counts. The gene calls are TRBV11-2 and TRBJ2-2; 9 nucleotides line up with TRBD2. Germline V gene data show CDR1 as SGHAT and CDR2 as FQNNGV. The CDR3 has 15 amino acids. Unmatched junction bases numbered 4, after V lost 1 base and J lost 7 bases. The CDR3 DNA sequence: TGTGCCAGCAGCTTAGGACTAGCGGCGGGCGGGGAGCTGTTTTTT. Its protein product is CASSLGLAAGGELFF. Complete variable domain (other parts from reference TRBV11-2 and TRBJ2-2): EAGVAQSPRYKIIEKRQSVAFWCNPISGHATLYWYQQILGQGPKLLIQFQNNGVVDDSQLPKDRFSAERLKGVDSTLKIQPAKLEDSAVYLCASSLGLAAGGELFFGEGSRLTVL.

The CDR3 is CSVDMAGVRSDTQYF. The DNA for the CDR3 is TGCAGCGTTGATATGGCGGGAGTCAGGAGTGATACGCAGTATTTT. This rearrangement joins TRBV29-1 to TRBJ2-3; 7 nucleotides match TRBD2. The CDR3 extends over 15 amino acids. CDR1 and CDR2 from the germline V gene are SQVTM and ANQGSEA. V lost 3 bases and J lost 6; bases outside the gene matches: 12.

The chain recombines TRBV5-6 with TRBJ2-7, with D maybe TRBD1 (5 bases). CDR3 length: 14 residues. Germline V CDR1 and CDR2: SGHDT, YYEEEE. Trimming removed 0 bases at V and 5 bases at J, with 12 bases between. DNA of the CDR3: TGTGCCAGCAGCTTGGGCCAGGGTAGCCACGAGCAGTACTTC. Residues: CASSLGQGSHEQYF.

The CDR3 nucleotides are TGTGCCAGCAGCGCAGGGACTCCAAATTCACCCCTCCACTTT. This gives the protein CASSAGTPNSPLHF. The chain combines TRBV9 with TRBJ1-6, with D possibly matching TRBD1 (5 bases). Trimming shortened V by 3 bases and J by 7 bases, and 11 bases separated the two germline ends. This CDR3 has 14 amino acids. Germline CDR1 is SGDLS and CDR2 is YYNGEE. The full variable domain, rest sourced from reference TRBV9 and TRBJ1-6, is DSGVTQTPKHLITATGQRVTLRCSPRSGDLSVYWYQQSLDQGLQFLIQYYNGEERAKGNILERFSAQQFPDLHSELNLSSLELGDSALYFCASSAGTPNSPLHFGNGTRLTVT.

This sequence joins TRBV9 and TRBJ2-7; 7 bases fit TRBD1. This CDR3 has 14 amino acids. The V segment lost 0 bases and the J segment 2 bases; nucleotides outside the gene matches: 2. The germline gives CDR1 SGDLS, CDR2 YYNGEE. CDR3 sequence reads: CASSVAGGPYEQYF. The CDR3 nucleotides are TGTGCCAGCAGCGTAGCAGGGGGACCCTACGAGCAGTACTTC.

This chain joins TRBV2 and TRBJ2-5; D could derive from TRBD1 or TRBD2 (5 bases each). CDR3 size: 12 residues. Germline values: CDR1 SNHLY, CDR2 FYNNEI. V was trimmed by 8 bases and J by 7 bases, leaving 14 bases between them. DNA for the CDR3: TGTGCCAGCCGCCAGGATGGGGGGACCCAGTACTTC. This codes for CASRQDGGTQYF.

This chain links TRBV2 with TRBJ2-2, with 9 bases lining up with TRBD2. J lost 3 bases, V lost 6 bases, and 8 bases had no gene match. This CDR3 is built from 16 residues. The germline CDR1 and CDR2 sequences are SNHLY and FYNNEI. CDR3 sequence: CASSHGTSGYTGELFF. CDR3 sequence (DNA): TGTGCCAGCAGCCACGGCACTAGCGGGTACACCGGGGAGCTGTTTTTT.

CDR3 protein: CASSRTAGGLEQYF. In DNA, the CDR3 is TGCGCCAGCAGCCGTACGGCGGGCGGGCTCGAGCAGTACTTC. The chain couples TRBV5-1 to TRBJ2-7; tentatively, D is TRBD2 (5 bases). The V and J ends lost 4 bases and 6 bases respectively, with 17 bases between them. The CDR3 is 14 residues long. Germline assignment: CDR1 SGHRS and CDR2 YFSETQ. Full variable domain (outside the CDR3, taken from reference TRBV5-1 and TRBJ2-7): KAGVTQTPRYLIKTRGQQVTLSCSPISGHRSVSWYQQTPGQGLQFLFEYFSETQRNKGNFPGRFSGRQFSNSRSEMNVSTLELGDSALYLCASSRTAGGLEQYFGPGTRLTVT.

The chain employs TRBV19 and TRBJ2-7; TRBD2 aligns across 9 bases. Germline values: CDR1 LNHDA, CDR2 SQIVND (reference sequence). The CDR3 covers 15 residues. V lost 4 bases and J lost 3; bases outside the gene matches: 7. CDR3 coding DNA: TGTGCCAGTAGTACCCACTCTAGCGGGAACTACGAGCAGTACTTC. It translates to CASSTHSSGNYEQYF.

The chain uses TRBV12-5 and TRBJ2-2; 7 nucleotides line up with TRBD2. Germline loops: CDR1 LGHNT, CDR2 FRNRAP. V shed 6 bases, J shed 5 bases, and the junction held 12 bases outside the gene matches. CDR3 length: 16 amino acids. For the CDR3, the DNA is TGTGCTAGTGGGGTACGAGGGGAGGGCTATACCGGGGAGCTGTTTTTT. Translated: CASGVRGEGYTGELFF.

The chain combines TRBV19 with TRBJ1-1, with D uncertain. Germline CDR1 LNHDA, CDR2 SQIVND (reference sequence). This CDR3 has 13 residues. Trimming shortened V by 5 bases and J by 4 bases, and 11 bases separated the two germline ends. The CDR3 coding sequence is TGTGCCAGTAGTGAGGGATTCGGCACTGAAGCTTTCTTT. It translates to CASSEGFGTEAFF.

This rearrangement joins TRBV6-6 to TRBJ1-2; 9 nucleotides agree with TRBD1. The CDR3 spans 15 residues. Germline CDR1 and CDR2: MNHNY and SVGAGI (reference sequence). V was clipped by 4 bases and J by 4 bases; unmatched bases: 7. CDR3 region: CASSSGTGLIYGYTF. CDR3 coding DNA: TGTGCCAGCAGTTCCGGGACAGGGCTTATCTATGGCTACACCTTC.

The genes are TRBV7-9 and TRBJ2-1; 9 nucleotides line up with TRBD2. The CDR3 consists of 15 residues. Per germline, CDR1 SEHNR and CDR2 FQNEAQ (reference sequence). The J segment lost 3 bases and the V segment lost 3 bases, leaving 3 bases of the junction unmatched. CDR3 in amino acids: CASSFRLADYNEQFF. CDR3 in DNA: TGTGCCAGCAGCTTCAGACTAGCGGACTACAATGAGCAGTTCTTC. The full variable domain, rest sourced from reference TRBV7-9 and TRBJ2-1, is DTGVSQNPRHKITKRGQNVTFRCDPISEHNRLYWYRQTLGQGPEFLTYFQNEAQLEKSRLLSDRFSAERPKGSFSTLEIQRTEQGDSAMYLCASSFRLADYNEQFFGPGTRLTVL.

The chain is built from TRBV7-9 and TRBJ2-2; 7 bases are shared with TRBD1. Unmatched junction bases numbered 3, after V lost 4 bases and J lost 1 base. Germline V gene lookup returns CDR1 SEHNR and CDR2 FQNEAQ (reference sequence). The CDR3 runs 15 residues. DNA of the CDR3: TGTGCCAGCAGCTCGGGACAGCGGAACACCGGGGAGCTGTTTTTT. Translation gives CASSSGQRNTGELFF.